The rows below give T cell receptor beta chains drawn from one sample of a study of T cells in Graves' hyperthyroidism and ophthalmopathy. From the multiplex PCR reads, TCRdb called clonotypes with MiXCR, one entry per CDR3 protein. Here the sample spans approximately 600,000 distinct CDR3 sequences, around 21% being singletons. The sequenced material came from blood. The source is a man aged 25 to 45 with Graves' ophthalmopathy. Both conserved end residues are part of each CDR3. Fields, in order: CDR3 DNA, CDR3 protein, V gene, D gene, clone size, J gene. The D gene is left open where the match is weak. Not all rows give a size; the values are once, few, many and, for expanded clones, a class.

TGTGCCAGCAGCCAAGAATCTTACACTGAAGCTTTCTTT CASSQESYTEAFF TRBV14 NA few TRBJ1-1
TGTGCCAGCAGCCTCGCACAGGGGGCAGGTGAAAAACTGTTTTTT CASSLAQGAGEKLFF TRBV14 TRBD1 NA TRBJ1-4
TGTGCCAGCAGCTTAACCGGGGGGCAGGAAGAGACCCAGTACTTC CASSLTGGQEETQYF TRBV7-3 NA NA TRBJ2-5
TGTGCCAGCAGCTTAGGGGGAAGCGGGAGCCTCCAAGAGACCCAGTACTTC CASSLGGSGSLQETQYF TRBV7-2 TRBD2 NA TRBJ2-5
TGCAGTGCTAGGGAAGGACTAGCGGGAGGATTCTCGGCCAAAAACATTCAGTACTTC CSAREGLAGGFSAKNIQYF TRBV20-1 TRBD2 few TRBJ2-4
TGCAGTGCAACGGGGGGCGGGGGGACCTACGAGCAGTACTTC CSATGGGGTYEQYF TRBV20-1 TRBD2 NA TRBJ2-7
TGTGCCAGCACAACCGGGCCGCATGACAATGAGCAGTTCTTC CASTTGPHDNEQFF TRBV12-3/TRBV12-4 NA many TRBJ2-1
TGTGCCAGCAGCGCCCCGGACAAAAAGTATGGCTACACCTTC CASSAPDKKYGYTF TRBV28 NA NA TRBJ1-2
TGTGCCAGCACTTCCTTGTCGGGTGAAAAACTGTTTTTT CASTSLSGEKLFF TRBV6-9 NA NA TRBJ1-4
TGTGCTAGCAAGGAGGCAACCGGGGAGCTGTTTTTT CASKEATGELFF TRBV6-1 NA NA TRBJ2-2
TGTGCCAGCAGGGGACTAGCGGGAGGAACGGTGGCGCAGTATTTT CASRGLAGGTVAQYF TRBV7-9 TRBD2 NA TRBJ2-3
TGCGCCAGCAGTCCTTGGGCCTCTAGCTACAATGAGCAGTTCTTC CASSPWASSYNEQFF TRBV5-1 NA many TRBJ2-1
TGTGCCAGCAGTTCCTACCGGGACAGGGGTAACTACGAGCAGTACTTC CASSSYRDRGNYEQYF TRBV27 TRBD1 few TRBJ2-7
TGTGCCAGCAGTTCAACAGGGGGCTGGGGACTAGCGGGAGTGGATACGCAGTATTTT CASSSTGGWGLAGVDTQYF TRBV28 TRBD2 NA TRBJ2-3
TGTGCCAGCAGCCAAGTGCAGCAGGGGGCGAACACCATATATTTT CASSQVQQGANTIYF TRBV4-2 TRBD1 NA TRBJ1-3
TGCAGTGCTAGAGAGTGGGAGGATCTCACAGATACGCAGTATTTT CSAREWEDLTDTQYF TRBV20-1 NA few TRBJ2-3
TGCAGTGCTACGCCTATGGGGAGAAGCTCCTACGAGCAGTACTTC CSATPMGRSSYEQYF TRBV20-1 NA many TRBJ2-7
TGTGCCAGCAGCCCCGCCTGGGACCGTAACAATGAGCAGTTCTTC CASSPAWDRNNEQFF TRBV7-9 NA many TRBJ2-1
TGTGCCAGCAGCTTATCAGCAGGGTTGGATACGCAGTATTTT CASSLSAGLDTQYF TRBV7-3 NA NA TRBJ2-3
TGTGCCAGCAGTGTTCAGGGGGTAACTAATGAAAAACTGTTTTTT CASSVQGVTNEKLFF TRBV12-3/TRBV12-4 TRBD1 many TRBJ1-4
TGCGCCAGCAGCCAACACTCCGGGAGCAGCACAGATACGCAGTATTTT CASSQHSGSSTDTQYF TRBV4-3 NA NA TRBJ2-3
TGTGCCAGCAGCGCCCGACTTCCCCTGAGCACCGGGGAGCTGTTTTTT CASSARLPLSTGELFF TRBV11-2 NA NA TRBJ2-2
TGTGCCAGCAGTGACGGAGGACAGCGCACAGATACGCAGTATTTT CASSDGGQRTDTQYF TRBV6-4 NA NA TRBJ2-3
TGTGCCAGCAGCTTATCAGACAGAGGGACGAACGAGCAGTACTTC CASSLSDRGTNEQYF TRBV11-2 NA many TRBJ2-7
TGCAGTGCTAGTAATCCCCCTAGCGGATTCTACGAGCAGTACTTC CSASNPPSGFYEQYF TRBV20-1 TRBD2 few TRBJ2-7
TGTGCCAGCAGCTTAGTATCCGGTTATAGCAATCAGCCCCAGCATTTT CASSLVSGYSNQPQHF TRBV7-2 NA NA TRBJ1-5
TGTGCCATCAGTCCGGGGACAGTAATTGGAAACACCATATATTTT CAISPGTVIGNTIYF TRBV10-3 TRBD1 few TRBJ1-3
TGCAGTGCTAGAGATTCGGGTGGGGGGAATGAGCAGTTCTTC CSARDSGGGNEQFF TRBV20-1 NA NA TRBJ2-1
TGTGCCAGCAGACCTTCCCTAGGGCCAGCCTACGAGCAGTACTTC CASRPSLGPAYEQYF TRBV28 NA many TRBJ2-7
TGTGCCAGTAGTATTCATGACCGGAGGGGCTACAATGAGCAGTTCTTC CASSIHDRRGYNEQFF TRBV19 NA few TRBJ2-1
TGTGCCAGCAGCCAAGATGTCTCGTCGGCGACAGATACGCAGTATTTT CASSQDVSSATDTQYF TRBV3-1 NA many TRBJ2-3
TGCGCCAGCAGCCAAGATCTGGGGGGGGGCCGGGAGACCCAGTACTTC CASSQDLGGGRETQYF TRBV4-3 NA NA TRBJ2-5
TGTGCCAGCAGCCAAGATCTAGCGGGAGCATGGGAGACCCAGTACTTC CASSQDLAGAWETQYF TRBV3-1 TRBD2 NA TRBJ2-5
TGTGCCAGCAGAGATAACAGGGAAACCTACGAGCAGTACTTC CASRDNRETYEQYF TRBV6-2/TRBV6-3 NA NA TRBJ2-7
TGTGCCAGCAGTGAATATCGCACTAGCGGGAGCGGGGCAGATACGCAGTATTTT CASSEYRTSGSGADTQYF TRBV2 TRBD2 many TRBJ2-3
TGTGCCAGCAGTGAAGGTACGGGGGCCGATACGAACACCGGGGGGCTGTTTTTT CASSEGTGADTNTGGLFF TRBV2 NA NA TRBJ2-2
TGTGCCAGCAGTCCCCTCAAGGGGACGGTGAACACCGGGGAGCTGTTTTTT CASSPLKGTVNTGELFF TRBV28 NA NA TRBJ2-2
TGTGCCAGCCAACTAGCGGGAGGGCAGGCGGAGACCCAGTACTTC CASQLAGGQAETQYF TRBV7-9 TRBD2 few TRBJ2-5
TGTGCCAGCAGTCCCACGGTATGGGATACCTACAATGAGCAGTTCTTC CASSPTVWDTYNEQFF TRBV12-3/TRBV12-4 NA NA TRBJ2-1
TGTGCCAGCAGTTACTCTCGCCAGGGCGTCCGTGGCACCGGGGAGCTGTTTTTT CASSYSRQGVRGTGELFF TRBV6-6 NA NA TRBJ2-2
TGTGCCAGCAAAGTGACCTACGAGCAGTACTTC CASKVTYEQYF TRBV6-1 NA NA TRBJ2-7
TGCGCCAGCAGCCAAAGGAGGGACCCCTACAATGAGCAGTTCTTC CASSQRRDPYNEQFF TRBV4-1 NA NA TRBJ2-1
TGTGCCAGCAGCTTAGGAATCTTGTCCTACGAGCAGTACTTC CASSLGILSYEQYF TRBV11-1 NA many TRBJ2-7
TGCGCCAGCAGTGACCACAGGGGCAACACCGGGGAGCTGTTTTTT CASSDHRGNTGELFF TRBV10-1 TRBD1 NA TRBJ2-2
TGTGCCAGCAGTTTATTAGCGGGAGGGGGAGAGACCCAGTACTTC CASSLLAGGGETQYF TRBV27 TRBD2 many TRBJ2-5
TGTGCCAGCAGTGAAGAAATCGTCGGTTCCACAGATACGCAGTATTTT CASSEEIVGSTDTQYF TRBV2 NA many TRBJ2-3
TGTGCCAGCAGTGAGGGGACAGGGGGATTTGTAGCTTTCTTT CASSEGTGGFVAFF TRBV27 TRBD1 many TRBJ1-1
TGTGCCAGCAGCTTAGGGAGGAGCCCTGGCGGCTACACCTTC CASSLGRSPGGYTF TRBV11-2 NA few TRBJ1-2
TGTGCCTCGCGCCTCTGGAGGGCCACTGAAGCTTTCTTT CASRLWRATEAFF TRBV10-3 NA many TRBJ1-1
TGTGCCAGCAGCGTAACCCCTAGCGAAGGCGAGCAGTACTTC CASSVTPSEGEQYF TRBV9 NA NA TRBJ2-7
TGTGCCAGCAGGGCCGGGACAGGGGGTTGGTACGAGCAGTACTTC CASRAGTGGWYEQYF TRBV6-1 TRBD1 few TRBJ2-7
TGTGCCTGGGCCCCACCGGGACTAGTAAACACCGGGGAACTGTTTTTT CAWAPPGLVNTGELFF TRBV30 TRBD2 NA TRBJ2-2
TGTGCCAGCAGTTTCGTTGCGCTCGGGCAGTTCTTC CASSFVALGQFF TRBV28 NA NA TRBJ2-1
TGTGCCAGTACCGGAGACTCGAGGTATGGCTACACCTTC CASTGDSRYGYTF TRBV19 NA NA TRBJ1-2
TGCAGTGCTAGAGGGGGACAGGGGGAAGTAGAGACCCAGTACTTC CSARGGQGEVETQYF TRBV20-1 TRBD1 NA TRBJ2-5
TGTGCCACCAGCAGTGATGGGATTGGGCCAGATACGCAGTATTTT CATSSDGIGPDTQYF TRBV15 NA many TRBJ2-3